The entry below describes one T cell receptor (beta chain). Its antigen remains undetermined. No clone much larger than this one lies a single base away; base qualities are absent. This entry is derived from a study of shared clonotypes between healthy human individuals (dated by TCRdb to 2018 to 2021). With regard to the full study: A couple of women and three men aged 18 to 49 years were included in the cohort. For each donor, CD4 naive and CD4 memory were each run on three plates, CD8 naive on two plates, and CD8 memory on one plate. Libraries were prepared and TCR repertoires were sequenced by different laboratories using diverse techniques, in order to increase sequencing depth and limit assay-specific biases. Blood TCR repertoires of roughly 5 healthy adults were deeply sequenced to estimate repertoire size and the extent of clonotype sharing between individuals. Leukapheresis yielded between about 0.94 and 8.9 billion PBMCs per donor. Broad study findings and their caveats: Sampling was restricted to blood, and TCR repertoires in tissue are likely to differ from TCR repertoires in blood. Pairwise subsampling led to the expectation that sequencing depth would affect the degree of clonotype sharing among donors. Naive subsets generally had larger estimated clonotype richness than memory subsets did. When a few donors were compared, the shared fraction of clonotypes was about 5.2% for naive CD4, around 3.5% for naive CD8, 2% to 2.5% for memory CD4, and around 0.4% for memory CD8. Incomplete sequencing was indicated by rarefaction of sorted-subset datasets, despite the large sequencing depth. Because the study included a small number of donors, the genetic and exposure-history diversity represented was limited. Compared with non-shared clonotypes, clonotypes shared by all four sorted-subset donors had higher generation probabilities.

Healthy HIV-negative adults with no recently reported acute infections or vaccinations were included as donors. Every donor was a Caucasian adult residing in Nashville, Tennessee, USA. CD4+ T cells were enriched by magnetic negative selection; naive cells were then positively selected on CD45RA, and the negative fraction formed the memory subset. Blood was collected by leukapheresis, and PBMCs were isolated by Ficoll-Histopaque density gradient centrifugation and then cryopreserved in liquid nitrogen vapor phase. Analytical flow cytometry was used to check the purity and quantity of every magnetically sorted T cell population. Genomic DNA was isolated from each sorted fraction and quantified by UV absorbance on a Nanodrop 2000c. CDR1 and CDR2, per the germline V gene (reference sequence), are LNHDA and SQIVND. CDR3 length: 17 amino acids, cysteine to phenylalanine. CDR3 DNA only is kept here, 51 bases in frame from base 1. Ends trimmed: V by 5 bases, J by 4 bases; bases unmatched to a gene: 13.

TCR CDR3 regions were amplified from genomic DNA by multiplex PCR using the deep immunoSEQ assay. Genomic DNA extracted from each cell subset was distributed evenly over all wells of several immunoSEQ 96-well plates, and each plate served as one replicate. For sorted subsets, each replicate PCR was loaded with 150 to 250 ng genomic DNA, equivalent to about 33,000 T cell genomes. Purified libraries were quantified with a Qubit 3.0 fluorometer, sized on a Bioanalyzer 2100, and re-quantified with the KAPA Library Quantification kit. Each immunoSEQ 96-well plate was sequenced on its own single-read 150-cycle Illumina NextSeq 550 flow cell. The original pipeline was this. Because the immunoSEQ output held only junctional sequences and lacked quality scores, the filtering could not match the filtering applied to full-length reads. Sequences were annotated with PyIR, a Python wrapper for IgBLAST v1.9, using IMGT germline references to assign V/J genes and CDR3. Reads were removed for weak V/J assignments (E-value above 1e-6), missing CDR3, stop codons, out-of-frame junctions, or ambiguous translated residues. V3J clonotypes were defined as sequences sharing the same inferred V gene, J gene, and CDR3 amino acid sequence. To compute the percentage overlap between repertoires, the number of shared unique clonotypes was divided by the size of the smaller repertoire. Repertoire richness was assessed with RTK rarefaction, the Chao1 estimator, and Recon v2.1 estimates of unobserved clonotypes. Generation probabilities were computed with OLGA for all TCRbeta clonotypes obtained by the gDNA method from several donors. The immuneACCESS repertoire file appears here via TCRdb, limited to in-frame rearrangements. These files lack a portion of the clones; in checked studies, under half of the deficit traces to unresolved V genes, and the cause of the others is not known. Clone size and V and J calls were adopted from that table, with D and trimming inferred from the DNA. Recorded for this sample are just over 2,000,000 clones; 95% of them occurred a single time. Together, the top ten hold roughly 0.13% of the sample.

Sequenced material: naive CD4+ T cells sorted from blood. The cell subset or site label, read with the paper, signifies: CD45RA+ positively selected. This receptor chain uses TRBV19 and TRBJ2-7; TRBD2 aligns with 11 central bases. This clonotype originated in a young man in good health. For the CDR3, the sequence is CASSSGLAAGGVYEQYF. Read as DNA, the sequence is TGTGCCAGTAGTTCGGGACTAGCGGCCGGAGGAGTGTACGAGCAGTACTTC.